The rows below give T cell receptor beta chains drawn from one sample of a study of blood T cell repertoires in COVID-19. TCRdb keeps only in-frame clones here, not all; method: immunoSEQ multiplex PCR. This table has more than 35,000 clones, about 80% appearing once. The material sequenced was peripheral blood. The receptors were gathered from an elderly woman with acute or convalescent COVID-19. The CDR3 runs from the conserved cysteine through the conserved F or W. D genes are given only for firm matches. Size is stated for part of the rows, as once, few or many counts, or as a class when the clone is expanded.

V gene: TRBV2
J gene: TRBJ1-2
clone size: NA
D gene: TRBD1
CDR3 protein: CASRMGTGVGGYTF
CDR3 DNA: TGTGCCAGCAGAATGGGGACAGGGGTGGGTGGCTACACCTTC

V gene: TRBV7-2
J gene: TRBJ2-5
clone size: NA
D gene: NA
CDR3 protein: CASSLNWLAETQYF
CDR3 DNA: TGTGCCAGCAGCTTAAATTGGCTCGCAGAGACCCAGTACTTC

V gene: TRBV4-2
J gene: TRBJ2-1
clone size: NA
D gene: NA
CDR3 protein: CASSRDGSSVPQFF
CDR3 DNA: TGTGCCAGCAGCCGGGACGGGTCTAGCGTCCCCCAGTTCTTC

V gene: TRBV28
J gene: TRBJ2-1
clone size: NA
D gene: NA
CDR3 protein: CASSLGLYNEQFF
CDR3 DNA: TGTGCCAGCAGTTTGGGGCTATACAATGAGCAGTTCTTC

V gene: TRBV5-5
J gene: TRBJ1-5
clone size: few
D gene: NA
CDR3 protein: CASSLAMTVEVSSNQPQHF
CDR3 DNA: TGTGCCAGCAGCTTGGCCATGACAGTTGAGGTGTCAAGCAATCAGCCCCAGCATTTT

V gene: TRBV18
J gene: TRBJ2-6
clone size: NA
D gene: TRBD1
CDR3 protein: CASSPGQAGANVLTF
CDR3 DNA: TGTGCCAGCTCGCCCGGACAGGCCGGGGCCAACGTCCTGACTTTC

V gene: TRBV18
J gene: TRBJ1-1
clone size: few
D gene: NA
CDR3 protein: CASSPGSREAFF
CDR3 DNA: TGTGCCAGCTCACCGGGCAGCCGTGAAGCTTTCTTT

V gene: TRBV5-1
J gene: TRBJ2-1
clone size: few
D gene: NA
CDR3 protein: CASSFTNGEQFF
CDR3 DNA: TGCGCCAGCAGCTTCACTAACGGTGAGCAGTTCTTC

V gene: TRBV27
J gene: TRBJ2-1
clone size: NA
D gene: TRBD2
CDR3 protein: CASSLEAGGVSYNEQFF
CDR3 DNA: TGTGCCAGCAGTTTGGAGGCGGGGGGGGTATCGTACAATGAGCAGTTCTTC

V gene: TRBV2
J gene: TRBJ1-6
clone size: NA
D gene: NA
CDR3 protein: CASRGQNNNSPLHF
CDR3 DNA: TGTGCCAGCAGGGGGCAGAACAATAATTCACCCCTCCACTTT

V gene: TRBV4-2
J gene: TRBJ2-1
clone size: NA
D gene: TRBD2
CDR3 protein: CASSPRGGGLADEQFF
CDR3 DNA: TGTGCCAGCAGCCCCAGGGGCGGGGGACTAGCAGATGAGCAGTTCTTC

V gene: TRBV29-1
J gene: TRBJ1-4
clone size: NA
D gene: NA
CDR3 protein: CSVAGGGFNEKLFF
CDR3 DNA: TGCAGCGTTGCCGGCGGGGGCTTCAATGAAAAACTGTTTTTT

V gene: TRBV15
J gene: TRBJ1-4
clone size: NA
D gene: TRBD1
CDR3 protein: CATSRGDRGSATNEKLFF
CDR3 DNA: TGTGCCACCAGCAGGGGGGACAGGGGATCTGCAACTAATGAAAAACTGTTTTTT

V gene: TRBV5-1
J gene: TRBJ2-1
clone size: once
D gene: NA
CDR3 protein: CASSPRGVVGRNEQFF
CDR3 DNA: TGCGCCAGCAGCCCCAGGGGCGTAGTCGGGCGCAATGAGCAGTTCTTC

V gene: TRBV5-6
J gene: TRBJ1-2
clone size: NA
D gene: TRBD1
CDR3 protein: CASSLGQGNGYTF
CDR3 DNA: TGTGCCAGCAGCTTGGGACAGGGGAATGGCTACACCTTC

V gene: TRBV19
J gene: TRBJ2-5
clone size: NA
D gene: NA
CDR3 protein: CASSSRDPETQYF
CDR3 DNA: TGTGCCAGTAGTTCGCGGGACCCAGAGACCCAGTACTTC

V gene: TRBV5-4
J gene: TRBJ2-2
clone size: NA
D gene: NA
CDR3 protein: CASSLLGVQGTGELFF
CDR3 DNA: TGTGCCAGCAGCCTCTTAGGGGTTCAAGGCACCGGGGAGCTGTTTTTT

V gene: TRBV5-1
J gene: TRBJ1-4
clone size: NA
D gene: NA
CDR3 protein: CASSFRDNGEKLFF
CDR3 DNA: TGCGCCAGCAGCTTTCGAGATAACGGGGAAAAACTGTTTTTT

V gene: TRBV5-1
J gene: TRBJ2-2
clone size: NA
D gene: TRBD1
CDR3 protein: CASSWGTETGELFF
CDR3 DNA: TGCGCCAGCAGCTGGGGGACAGAAACCGGGGAGCTGTTTTTT

V gene: TRBV24-1
J gene: TRBJ1-1
clone size: few
D gene: NA
CDR3 protein: CATSAGGAVDEAFF
CDR3 DNA: TGTGCCACCAGTGCCGGGGGGGCGGTAGATGAAGCTTTCTTT

V gene: TRBV3-1/TRBV3-2
J gene: TRBJ2-5
clone size: few
D gene: NA
CDR3 protein: CASSQRGGRETQYF
CDR3 DNA: TGTGCCAGCAGCCAAAGGGGAGGAAGGGAGACCCAGTACTTC

V gene: TRBV10-1
J gene: TRBJ2-7
clone size: few
D gene: TRBD2
CDR3 protein: CASSGNPDRARRARTSGGIYEQYF
CDR3 DNA: TGCGCCAGCAGTGGGAACCCGGACAGGGCCCGGAGGGCACGTACTAGCGGGGGGATCTACGAGCAGTACTTC

V gene: TRBV3-1/TRBV3-2
J gene: TRBJ1-2
clone size: NA
D gene: NA
CDR3 protein: CASSQGGDWASF
CDR3 DNA: TGTGCCAGCAGCCAAGGGGGGGACTGGGCCTCATTC

V gene: TRBV19
J gene: TRBJ1-2
clone size: NA
D gene: NA
CDR3 protein: CASSTPGRGNYGYTF
CDR3 DNA: TGTGCCAGTAGTACGCCCGGGAGGGGGAACTATGGCTACACCTTC

V gene: TRBV30
J gene: TRBJ1-2
clone size: NA
D gene: NA
CDR3 protein: CALQELLNYGYTF
CDR3 DNA: TGTGCCTTACAGGAACTGCTAAACTATGGCTACACCTTC

V gene: TRBV5-1
J gene: TRBJ1-4
clone size: once
D gene: NA
CDR3 protein: CASSLFGRSNEKLFF
CDR3 DNA: TGCGCCAGCAGCTTGTTCGGCAGGTCTAATGAAAAACTGTTTTTT

V gene: TRBV5-5
J gene: TRBJ1-2
clone size: NA
D gene: TRBD1
CDR3 protein: CASSPSGTAPYGYTF
CDR3 DNA: TGTGCCAGCAGCCCTTCCGGGACAGCCCCATATGGCTACACCTTC

V gene: TRBV5-8
J gene: TRBJ2-3
clone size: NA
D gene: TRBD2
CDR3 protein: CASSLERGADTQYF
CDR3 DNA: TGTGCCAGCAGCTTGGAGCGGGGCGCAGATACGCAGTATTTT

V gene: TRBV19
J gene: TRBJ2-5
clone size: NA
D gene: NA
CDR3 protein: CASSEQSQETQYF
CDR3 DNA: TGTGCCAGTAGTGAACAGTCCCAAGAGACCCAGTACTTC

V gene: TRBV7-9
J gene: TRBJ2-7
clone size: NA
D gene: TRBD1
CDR3 protein: CASSSAQGVEQYF
CDR3 DNA: TGTGCCAGCAGCTCAGCTCAGGGGGTCGAGCAGTACTTC

V gene: TRBV5-6
J gene: TRBJ1-2
clone size: NA
D gene: NA
CDR3 protein: CASSFQGNYGYTF
CDR3 DNA: TGTGCCAGCAGCTTCCAGGGGAACTATGGCTACACCTTC

V gene: TRBV7-8
J gene: TRBJ2-7
clone size: NA
D gene: TRBD1
CDR3 protein: CASRLDRGQYEQYF
CDR3 DNA: TGTGCCAGCAGACTGGACAGGGGGCAGTACGAGCAGTACTTC

V gene: TRBV2
J gene: TRBJ2-7
clone size: NA
D gene: TRBD1
CDR3 protein: CASSGQGILSYEQYF
CDR3 DNA: TGTGCCAGCAGTGGACAGGGTATATTGTCCTACGAGCAGTACTTC

V gene: TRBV28
J gene: TRBJ1-4
clone size: NA
D gene: NA
CDR3 protein: CASSRPETEVTPATNEKLFF
CDR3 DNA: TGTGCCAGCAGTCGCCCCGAGACCGAGGTTACCCCGGCAACTAATGAAAAACTGTTTTTT

V gene: TRBV27
J gene: TRBJ2-1
clone size: NA
D gene: TRBD2
CDR3 protein: CASSPAAASGNNEQFF
CDR3 DNA: TGTGCCAGCAGTCCCGCCGCCGCTAGCGGGAACAATGAGCAGTTCTTC

V gene: TRBV19
J gene: TRBJ1-6
clone size: NA
D gene: TRBD1
CDR3 protein: CASKRQGGSSPLHF
CDR3 DNA: TGTGCCAGTAAACGACAGGGAGGTAGTTCACCCCTCCACTTT

V gene: TRBV6-1
J gene: TRBJ2-5
clone size: NA
D gene: TRBD2
CDR3 protein: CASSEFERGHQETQYF
CDR3 DNA: TGTGCCAGCAGTGAATTCGAGCGGGGGCACCAAGAGACCCAGTACTTC

V gene: TRBV2
J gene: TRBJ2-2
clone size: NA
D gene: TRBD1
CDR3 protein: CASTRTGVNTGELFF
CDR3 DNA: TGTGCCAGCACCCGGACAGGGGTGAACACCGGGGAGCTGTTTTTT

V gene: TRBV10-3
J gene: TRBJ2-2
clone size: NA
D gene: TRBD2
CDR3 protein: CAITPAGGSGELFF
CDR3 DNA: TGTGCCATCACCCCAGCGGGGGGATCCGGGGAGCTGTTTTTT

V gene: TRBV19
J gene: TRBJ1-5
clone size: NA
D gene: NA
CDR3 protein: CASTPNFGAGVGQPQHF
CDR3 DNA: TGTGCCAGTACCCCTAACTTTGGGGCAGGGGTGGGTCAGCCCCAGCATTTT

V gene: TRBV19
J gene: TRBJ2-1
clone size: once
D gene: TRBD1
CDR3 protein: CATGQGDYNEQFF
CDR3 DNA: TGTGCCACGGGACAGGGGGACTACAATGAGCAGTTCTTC

V gene: TRBV3-1/TRBV3-2
J gene: TRBJ1-2
clone size: NA
D gene: TRBD1
CDR3 protein: CASSPRTGQQGYTF
CDR3 DNA: TGTGCCAGCAGCCCCAGGACAGGGCAACAGGGCTACACCTTC